These 16 T cell receptor beta chains share one sample of origin, sequenced in a study of blood T cell repertoires in COVID-19. Clones were sequenced by immunoSEQ multiplex PCR, and TCRdb holds only the in-frame ones, with some missing. The repertoire includes about 190,000 clones, about 89% of them detected once, and around 7% sits in the top ten. The sample consisted of peripheral blood. All receptors come from a man aged 40-49 years with acute or convalescent COVID-19.

This clone was observed a few times. The J gene is TRBJ1-5, the V gene TRBV6-1; D possibly corresponds to TRBD1 (6 bases). CDR1 is MNHNS and CDR2 is SASEGT in the germline V gene. Trimming stripped 6 bases from V and 4 bases from J, with 13 bases between. The length of the CDR3 is 14 residues. The CDR3 DNA follows: TGTGCCAGCAGGACGTTCCAGGGGAATCAGCCCCAGCATTTT. Its translation: CASRTFQGNQPQHF.

The gene calls are TRBV5-1 and TRBJ1-1; TRBD1 is a possible D gene (6 bases). The ends were cut back, 1 base at V and 2 bases at J, with 12 bases in the middle. Per germline, CDR1 SGHRS and CDR2 YFSETQ. The CDR3 length is 15 residues. The CDR3 nucleotides read TGCGCCAGCAGCTTGTTAGGACAGAAAAACACTGAAGCTTTCTTT. This codes for CASSLLGQKNTEAFF.

The CDR3 DNA is TGCGCCAGCAGTGATCCAGGGAGGGACACTGAAGCTTTCTTT. Amino acid sequence: CASSDPGRDTEAFF. J is TRBJ1-1 and V is TRBV10-2, with D tentatively TRBD1 (5 bases). V was clipped by 3 bases and J by 3 bases, with 11 bases between them. Germline V gene data show CDR1 as WSHSY and CDR2 as SAAADI. The CDR3 sequence is 14 residues long.

This clone occurred once. CDR3 amino acids: CASSLGASSQSYEQYF. DNA for the CDR3: TGCGCCAGCAGCTTGGGAGCCTCCTCCCAATCTTACGAGCAGTACTTC. The chain has TRBV5-1 and TRBJ2-7; D gene uncertain. Trimming removed 0 bases at V and 4 bases at J, with 17 bases between. This CDR3 spans 16 amino acids. Germline-derived CDR1 and CDR2 are SGHRS and YFSETQ.

J is TRBJ2-7 and V is TRBV30; D is uncertain. The germline V gene encodes CDR1 GTSNPN and CDR2 SVGIG (reference sequence). The CDR3 covers 13 residues. V was shortened by 2 bases and J by 0 bases, with 8 bases between the two germline ends. This CDR3 is CAWSPVSSYEQYF. In DNA, the CDR3 is TGTGCCTGGAGTCCTGTCTCCTCCTACGAGCAGTACTTC.

The chain combines TRBV9 with TRBJ1-1, with D possibly matching TRBD1 (6 bases). This CDR3 contains 13 residues. Trimming stripped 2 bases from V and 2 bases from J, with 7 bases between. CDR1 SGDLS and CDR2 YYNGEE come from the germline V gene. In DNA, the CDR3 is TGTGCCAGCAGCGTGGACAGTAACACTGAAGCTTTCTTT. Residues: CASSVDSNTEAFF.

This rearrangement joins TRBV19 to TRBJ2-2; TRBD1 matches 11 bases. The V gene's germline CDR1 is LNHDA and CDR2 SQIVND (reference sequence). V gave up 4 bases and J gave up 4 bases; unmatched junction bases: 5. The CDR3 spans 16 residues. The CDR3, as DNA: TGTGCCAGTAGTAGGGGACAGGGGGAGGGCACCGGGGAGCTGTTTTTT. Protein product: CASSRGQGEGTGELFF.

This clone was seen a single time. The chain is built from TRBV11-2 and TRBJ2-7, with 8 bases aligning to TRBD1. Germline values: CDR1 SGHAT, CDR2 FQNNGV. This CDR3 has 15 amino acids. V gave up 3 bases and J gave up 2 bases; unmatched junction bases: 6. CDR3 nucleotide sequence: TGTGCCAGCAGCTTTCAGGGGGCAATGACCTACGAGCAGTACTTC. The encoded protein is CASSFQGAMTYEQYF.

V and J are TRBV9 and TRBJ2-1; 11 nucleotides align to TRBD1. The germline CDR1 and CDR2 sequences are SGDLS and YYNGEE. Trimming at V came to 3 bases and at J to 10 bases, leaving 12 bases not matched to a gene. The CDR3 is made up of 16 amino acids. The CDR3 DNA reads as TGTGCCAGCAGCGGGGTCGGACAGGGGGCATCGTACGAGCAGTTCTTC. It is translated as CASSGVGQGASYEQFF.

The rearrangement uses TRBV7-9 and TRBJ2-7, with a possible D match to TRBD1 (6 bases). This CDR3 contains 13 residues. Germline assignment: CDR1 SEHNR and CDR2 FQNEAQ (reference sequence). V lost 3 bases to trimming and J lost 6 bases, with 12 bases between them. The CDR3 sequence is CASSLQTGREQYF. CDR3 DNA sequence: TGTGCCAGCAGCTTGCAGACAGGTCGCGAGCAGTACTTC.

The V call is TRBV24-1, the J call TRBJ1-3; D uncertain. CDR3 length: 16 amino acids. CDR1 and CDR2 (germline): KGHDR, SFDVKD. V was shortened by 6 bases and J by 0 bases, with 14 bases between the two germline ends. The CDR3 here is CATSSGAPDSGNTIYF. The CDR3 nucleotides read TGTGCCACCAGTTCGGGAGCCCCTGACTCTGGAAACACCATATATTTT.

This rearrangement joins TRBV18 to TRBJ2-1, with TRBD2 matching over 12 bases. This CDR3 is 15 amino acids long. The V gene end was trimmed by 6 bases and the J gene end by 5 bases; junction bases not matched to a gene: 5. In germline, CDR1 is KGHSH, CDR2 LQKENI. The CDR3 sequence is CASSPGLAGNNEQFF. Here the CDR3 DNA reads TGTGCCAGCTCCCCGGGACTAGCGGGTAACAATGAGCAGTTCTTC.

The CDR3 sequence is CASKRKGVQPQHF. The CDR3 nucleotides read TGTGCCAGCAAACGGAAGGGGGTTCAGCCCCAGCATTTT. The V call is TRBV28, the J call TRBJ1-5, with D maybe TRBD1 (6 bases). Per germline, CDR1 MDHEN and CDR2 SYDVKM. The V end lost 7 bases, the J end lost 6 bases, and 13 bases lay between the germline ends. The CDR3 loop spans 13 amino acids.

This clone was observed once. The chain has TRBV10-3 and TRBJ2-5, with 11 nucleotides matching TRBD2. Germline lookup yields CDR1 ENHRY and CDR2 SYGVKD. This CDR3 comprises 15 residues. Germline trimming cut 2 bases from V and 5 bases from J; bases unmatched to any gene: 4. CDR3 bases: TGTGCCATCAGTGAGAAGTCTAGCGGGGGGGAGACCCAGTACTTC. This codes for CAISEKSSGGETQYF.

The genes are TRBV19 and TRBJ2-6, with TRBD1 identical over 8 bases. Per germline, CDR1 LNHDA and CDR2 SQIVND (reference sequence). The CDR3 is 19 amino acids. J lost 0 bases, V lost 4 bases, and 11 bases had no gene match. The CDR3 sequence: CASSTSSAGQGSGANVLTF. The CDR3 DNA sequence: TGTGCCAGTAGTACATCAAGTGCCGGACAGGGCTCTGGGGCCAACGTCCTGACTTTC.

V gene TRBV9 combines with J gene TRBJ1-3; 7 nucleotides align to TRBD1. Germline V gene lookup returns CDR1 SGDLS and CDR2 YYNGEE. With 3 bases clipped from V and 4 bases from J, the junction kept 4 bases outside the gene matches. The CDR3 covers 14 residues. The CDR3 bases are TGTGCCAGCAGCGCGACAGGGCCCGGAAACACCATATATTTT. Protein: CASSATGPGNTIYF.